The sequence of this TCR beta chain was determined in a study of technical replicates of blood from several donors. The repertoire was sequenced with immunoSEQ multiplex PCR; TCRdb's copy has only in-frame clones and lacks some. The sample has more than 65,000 clones; 90% to 95% are singletons. V gave up 5 bases and J gave up 5 bases, with 12 bases separating them. Germline V CDR1 and CDR2: SGHNT, YENEEA. The CDR3 consists of 13 residues. This clone has a single count. This rearrangement joins TRBV11-3 to TRBJ1-1, with D possibly matching TRBD1 (5 bases). The specimen sequenced was T cells isolated from PBMCs. The clonotype was recovered from a human donor in good health. This chain's CDR3 is CASSQLGQTEAFF. Here the CDR3 DNA reads TGTGCCAGCAGCCAGCTGGGGCAGACTGAAGCTTTCTTT.